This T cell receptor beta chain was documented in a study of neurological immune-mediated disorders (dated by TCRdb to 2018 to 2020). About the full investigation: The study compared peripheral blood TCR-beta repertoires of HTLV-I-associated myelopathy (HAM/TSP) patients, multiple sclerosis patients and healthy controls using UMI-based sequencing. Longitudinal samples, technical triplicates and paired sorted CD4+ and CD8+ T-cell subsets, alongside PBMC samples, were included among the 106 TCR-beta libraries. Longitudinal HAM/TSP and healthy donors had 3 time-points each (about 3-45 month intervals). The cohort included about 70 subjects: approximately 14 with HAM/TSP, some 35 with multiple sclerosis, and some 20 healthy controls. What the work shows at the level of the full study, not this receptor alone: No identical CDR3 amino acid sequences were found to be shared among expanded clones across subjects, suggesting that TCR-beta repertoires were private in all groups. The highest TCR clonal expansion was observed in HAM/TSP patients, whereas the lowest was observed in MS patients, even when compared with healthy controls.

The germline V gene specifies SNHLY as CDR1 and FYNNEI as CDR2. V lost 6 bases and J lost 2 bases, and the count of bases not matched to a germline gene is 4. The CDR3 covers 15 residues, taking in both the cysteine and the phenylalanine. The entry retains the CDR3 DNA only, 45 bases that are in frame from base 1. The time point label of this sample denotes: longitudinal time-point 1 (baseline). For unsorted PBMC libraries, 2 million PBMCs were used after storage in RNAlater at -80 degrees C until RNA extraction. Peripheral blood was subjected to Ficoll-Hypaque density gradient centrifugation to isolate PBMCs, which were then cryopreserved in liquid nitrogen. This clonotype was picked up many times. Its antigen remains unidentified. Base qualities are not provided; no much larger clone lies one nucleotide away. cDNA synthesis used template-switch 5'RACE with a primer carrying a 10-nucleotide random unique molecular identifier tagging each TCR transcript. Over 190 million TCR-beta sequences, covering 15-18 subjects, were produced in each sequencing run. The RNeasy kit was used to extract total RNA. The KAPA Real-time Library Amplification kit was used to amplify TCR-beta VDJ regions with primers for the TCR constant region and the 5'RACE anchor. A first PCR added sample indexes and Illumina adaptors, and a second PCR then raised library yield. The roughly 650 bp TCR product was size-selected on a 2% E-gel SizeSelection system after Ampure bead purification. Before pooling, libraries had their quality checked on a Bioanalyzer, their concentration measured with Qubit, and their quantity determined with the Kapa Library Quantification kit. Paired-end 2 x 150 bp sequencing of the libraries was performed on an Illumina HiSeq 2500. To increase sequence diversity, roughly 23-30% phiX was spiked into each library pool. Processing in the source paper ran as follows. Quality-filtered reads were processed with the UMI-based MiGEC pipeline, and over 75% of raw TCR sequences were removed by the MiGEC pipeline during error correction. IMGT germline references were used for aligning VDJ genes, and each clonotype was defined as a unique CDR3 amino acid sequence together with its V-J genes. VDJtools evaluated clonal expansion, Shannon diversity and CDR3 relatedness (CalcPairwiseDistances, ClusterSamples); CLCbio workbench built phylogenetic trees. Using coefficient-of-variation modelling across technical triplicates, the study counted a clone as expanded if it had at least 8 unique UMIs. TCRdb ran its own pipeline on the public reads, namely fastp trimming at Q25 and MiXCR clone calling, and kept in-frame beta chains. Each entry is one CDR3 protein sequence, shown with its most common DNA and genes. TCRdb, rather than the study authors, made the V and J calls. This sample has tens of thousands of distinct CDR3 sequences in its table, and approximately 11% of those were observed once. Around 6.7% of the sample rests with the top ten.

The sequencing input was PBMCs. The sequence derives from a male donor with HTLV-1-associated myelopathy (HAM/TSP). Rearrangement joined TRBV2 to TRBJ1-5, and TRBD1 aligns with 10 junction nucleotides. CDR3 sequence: CASRTGGAGNQPQHF. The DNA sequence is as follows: TGTGCCAGCAGGACAGGGGGCGCGGGCAATCAGCCCCAGCATTTT.